The rows below give T cell receptor beta chains drawn from one sample of a study of radiation and T cells in renal cell carcinoma. The method was immunoSEQ multiplex PCR; TCRdb's version includes in-frame clones alone and lacks a portion of them. The data show roughly 120,000 clones, with over 75% seen just once and 1.9% held by the top ten. Sequencing was performed on blood, taken from a patient whose treatment included radiotherapy and nephrectomy. Receptor source: a woman in her sixties with renal cell carcinoma. CDR3s include the opening cysteine and the closing phenylalanine or tryptophan. The D gene is left open where the match is weak. Not all rows give a size; the values are once, few, many and, for expanded clones, a class.

V gene	clone size	J gene	D gene	CDR3 protein	CDR3 DNA
TRBV6-5	-	TRBJ2-7	-	CATRRSRDTYEQYF	TGTGCCACCAGACGGAGCAGGGACACCTACGAGCAGTACTTC
TRBV6-1	-	TRBJ1-6	-	CASSERGERFRNSPLHF	TGTGCCAGCAGTGAACGCGGGGAGAGGTTCCGTAATTCACCCCTCCACTTT
TRBV4-1	-	TRBJ1-1	TRBD1	CASSQGGQGGTEAFF	TGCGCCAGCAGCCAAGGGGGACAGGGAGGAACTGAAGCTTTCTTT
TRBV7-6	-	TRBJ2-5	-	CASSAASGSGETQYF	TGTGCCAGCAGCGCCGCTTCGGGGTCGGGGGAGACCCAGTACTTC
TRBV11-1	-	TRBJ2-5	-	CASSLTGTEKETQYF	TGTGCCAGCAGCCTAACCGGGACGGAGAAAGAGACCCAGTACTTC
TRBV29-1	-	TRBJ1-4	TRBD1	CSVGTGRAEKLFF	TGCAGCGTCGGGACAGGGAGGGCTGAAAAACTGTTTTTT
TRBV5-1	-	TRBJ2-7	-	CASSRTPGRTYEQYF	TGCGCCAGCAGCCGCACCCCGGGACGGACCTACGAGCAGTACTTC
TRBV6-4	-	TRBJ2-1	TRBD2	CASSAQTGGYNEQFF	TGTGCCAGCAGTGCGCAGACGGGGGGATACAATGAGCAGTTCTTC
TRBV5-1	-	TRBJ2-5	-	CASSSSGRETQYF	TGCGCCAGCAGCTCTTCGGGTCGGGAGACCCAGTACTTC
TRBV4-3	-	TRBJ2-5	-	CASSQDLSNTETQYF	TGCGCCAGCAGCCAAGATCTTTCTAACACGGAGACCCAGTACTTC
TRBV18	-	TRBJ1-1	-	CASSSTLGRANTEAFF	TGTGCCAGCTCCTCGACGTTGGGGCGGGCGAACACTGAAGCTTTCTTT
TRBV18	-	TRBJ1-2	TRBD1	CASSPETTGDYGYTF	TGTGCCAGCTCACCCGAGACGACAGGGGATTATGGCTACACCTTC
TRBV6-1	-	TRBJ1-1	-	CASSEVVNTEAFF	TGTGCCAGCAGTGAAGTGGTTAACACTGAAGCTTTCTTT
TRBV4-3	few	TRBJ1-4	-	CASSVPLGRGNEKLFF	TGCGCCAGCAGCGTCCCTCTGGGGCGCGGGAATGAAAAACTGTTTTTT
TRBV7-2	-	TRBJ2-1	TRBD2	CASSLALAAAYNEQFF	TGTGCCAGCAGCTTAGCGCTAGCGGCCGCTTACAATGAGCAGTTCTTC
TRBV7-9	-	TRBJ1-2	-	CASSTPQDFYGYTF	TGTGCCAGCAGCACCCCACAGGACTTCTATGGCTACACCTTC
TRBV6-6	-	TRBJ1-5	-	CASSLGLNQPQHF	TGTGCCAGCAGCTTGGGACTGAATCAGCCCCAGCATTTT
TRBV5-1	-	TRBJ2-3	TRBD2	CASSFGTSESTDTQYF	TGCGCCAGCAGCTTTGGGACTAGCGAAAGCACAGATACGCAGTATTTT
TRBV28	-	TRBJ2-1	TRBD2	CASSPRTSGINEQFF	TGTGCCAGCAGCCCACGGACTAGCGGGATCAATGAGCAGTTCTTC
TRBV9	-	TRBJ1-1	TRBD1	CASSKETGVGLEAFF	TGTGCCAGCAGTAAAGAGACAGGGGTGGGGCTTGAAGCTTTCTTT